Listed below are T cell receptor beta chains from one sample, sequenced in a study of preoperative IRX-2 immunotherapy in early breast cancer. Clones were read by immunoSEQ multiplex PCR, and TCRdb kept only the in-frame ones, dropping some. In the table there are about 43,000 clones, roughly 94% of which are singletons. The sample was tumor tissue, taken after IRX-2 immunotherapy. The receptors were gathered from a human donor with breast cancer. The CDR3 runs from the conserved cysteine through the conserved F or W. A D gene is named only where the DNA matches it firmly. Clone size is not always given. Where it is, it says once, few, many or a class for expanded clones.

d_gene: TRBD1
v_gene: TRBV5-1
abundance: .
j_gene: TRBJ2-3
CDR3aa: CASSLVPPGQGTDTQYF
CDR3nt: TGCGCCAGCAGCTTAGTGCCCCCCGGACAGGGCACAGATACGCAGTATTTT

d_gene: .
v_gene: TRBV5-8
abundance: .
j_gene: TRBJ1-3
CDR3aa: CASSWGFRTGNTIYF
CDR3nt: TGTGCCAGCAGCTGGGGATTTCGTACTGGAAACACCATATATTTT

d_gene: TRBD1
v_gene: TRBV27
abundance: .
j_gene: TRBJ2-7
CDR3aa: CASSLAHTGAILYEQYF
CDR3nt: TGTGCCAGCAGTTTAGCCCACACAGGGGCCATCCTTTACGAGCAGTACTTC

d_gene: TRBD2
v_gene: TRBV7-9
abundance: .
j_gene: TRBJ2-5
CDR3aa: CASYRGEETQYF
CDR3nt: TGTGCCAGCTATCGGGGGGAGGAGACCCAGTACTTC

d_gene: .
v_gene: TRBV7-2
abundance: .
j_gene: TRBJ2-3
CDR3aa: CASSLGQATQYF
CDR3nt: TGTGCCAGCAGCTTAGGCCAGGCTACGCAGTATTTT

d_gene: .
v_gene: TRBV7-3
abundance: once
j_gene: TRBJ2-7
CDR3aa: CASSLSGSSYYEQYF
CDR3nt: TGTGCCAGCAGCTTATCCGGGAGTAGCTACTACGAGCAGTACTTC

d_gene: .
v_gene: TRBV4-1
abundance: .
j_gene: TRBJ1-5
CDR3aa: CASSQQGTSNQPQHF
CDR3nt: TGCGCCAGCAGCCAACAGGGCACCAGCAATCAGCCCCAGCATTTT

d_gene: .
v_gene: TRBV2
abundance: .
j_gene: TRBJ2-7
CDR3aa: CASKGESSGREQYF
CDR3nt: TGTGCCAGCAAGGGGGAGTCGTCCGGGCGCGAGCAGTACTTC

d_gene: TRBD1
v_gene: TRBV6-4
abundance: .
j_gene: TRBJ2-2
CDR3aa: CASTLGTGNAGELFF
CDR3nt: TGTGCCAGCACCTTAGGGACAGGCAACGCCGGGGAGCTGTTTTTT

d_gene: TRBD1
v_gene: TRBV6-5
abundance: .
j_gene: TRBJ1-1
CDR3aa: CASSSYGTAQDNEAFF
CDR3nt: TGTGCCAGCAGTTCCTATGGGACAGCCCAGGACAATGAAGCTTTCTTT

d_gene: TRBD2
v_gene: TRBV5-1
abundance: .
j_gene: TRBJ2-1
CDR3aa: CASSSRPSGGAGEQFF
CDR3nt: TGCGCCAGCAGCTCCCGACCTAGCGGGGGGGCGGGTGAGCAGTTCTTC

d_gene: TRBD2
v_gene: TRBV7-8
abundance: .
j_gene: TRBJ2-5
CDR3aa: CASSALPGLAGGQETQYF
CDR3nt: TGTGCCAGCAGCGCACTTCCGGGACTAGCGGGGGGCCAAGAGACCCAGTACTTC

d_gene: .
v_gene: TRBV9
abundance: .
j_gene: TRBJ2-7
CDR3aa: CASSVGEGYEQYF
CDR3nt: TGTGCCAGCAGCGTAGGGGAAGGGTACGAGCAGTACTTC

d_gene: .
v_gene: TRBV29-1
abundance: .
j_gene: TRBJ1-1
CDR3aa: CSVGRNTEAFF
CDR3nt: TGCAGCGTTGGAAGAAACACTGAAGCTTTCTTT

d_gene: TRBD2
v_gene: TRBV19
abundance: .
j_gene: TRBJ2-7
CDR3aa: CATSGRAYEQYF
CDR3nt: TGTGCCACTAGCGGGAGGGCCTACGAGCAGTACTTC

d_gene: .
v_gene: TRBV28
abundance: .
j_gene: TRBJ1-1
CDR3aa: CASSPGRGSSYEAFF
CDR3nt: TGTGCCAGCAGTCCCGGTAGGGGGAGTAGCTATGAAGCTTTCTTT

d_gene: TRBD1
v_gene: TRBV10-3
abundance: .
j_gene: TRBJ2-7
CDR3aa: CAISDSGQGYEQYF
CDR3nt: TGTGCCATCAGTGACTCGGGACAGGGCTACGAGCAGTACTTC